These T cell receptor beta chains were read from a single sample in a study of T cells in Graves' hyperthyroidism and ophthalmopathy. TCRdb reprocessed the multiplex PCR reads via MiXCR and lists one record per CDR3 protein. Among a few hundred thousand distinct CDR3 sequences listed, roughly 13% were seen once. The specimen sequenced was blood. The source of these receptors is a woman aged 35 to 49 with Graves' ophthalmopathy. Both conserved end residues are part of each CDR3. Each record gives: J gene, D gene, V gene, clone size, CDR3 protein, CDR3 DNA. D genes are given only for firm matches. Size values are once, few and many counts, or a class for expanded clones, and some rows have none.

>TRBJ1-1|TRBD1|TRBV28|many
CASSASGGAFF
TGTGCCAGCAGTGCCTCAGGGGGGGCTTTCTTT
>TRBJ2-5|-|TRBV5-6|-
CASSLAGGRKTQYF
TGTGCCAGCAGCTTGGCCGGGGGTCGGAAGACCCAGTACTTC
>TRBJ2-3|TRBD2|TRBV7-9|-
CASRRRDYFDTQYF
TGTGCCAGCAGACGCCGGGACTATTTTGATACGCAGTATTTT
>TRBJ1-1|TRBD1|TRBV29-1|many
CSVDRGPEAFF
TGCAGCGTCGACAGGGGACCTGAAGCTTTCTTT
>TRBJ2-7|TRBD2|TRBV2|many
CASRRLAGAVYEQYF
TGTGCCAGCAGACGACTAGCGGGAGCCGTCTACGAGCAGTACTTC
>TRBJ2-1|TRBD2|TRBV20-1|many
CSATQGGLAGGRWGNEQFF
TGCAGTGCCACCCAGGGGGGACTAGCGGGAGGGCGGTGGGGAAATGAGCAGTTCTTC
>TRBJ2-1|-|TRBV5-1|few
CASSLPTDEQFF
TGCGCCAGCAGCCTCCCCACCGATGAGCAGTTCTTC
>TRBJ1-4|-|TRBV2|many
CASRRADGGVEKLFF
TGTGCCAGCAGAAGGGCCGACGGTGGGGTTGAAAAACTGTTTTTT
>TRBJ2-1|TRBD2|TRBV12-3/TRBV12-4|many
CASSWTSGVTEQFF
TGTGCCAGCAGTTGGACTAGCGGGGTAACTGAGCAGTTCTTC
>TRBJ1-5|-|TRBV4-2|-
CASSQVGFGNSQPQHF
TGTGCCAGCAGCCAAGTGGGTTTTGGCAATAGTCAGCCCCAGCATTTT
>TRBJ1-4|TRBD1|TRBV7-9|few
CASRRQGATNEKLFF
TGTGCCAGCCGCCGACAGGGGGCAACTAATGAAAAACTGTTTTTT
>TRBJ2-3|-|TRBV5-8|many
CASSKDSTDTQYF
TGTGCCAGCAGCAAGGACAGCACAGATACGCAGTATTTT
>TRBJ1-1|TRBD1|TRBV3-1|few
CASSQETSIGTDTEAFF
TGTGCCAGCAGCCAAGAGACATCGATCGGGACAGACACTGAAGCTTTCTTT
>TRBJ2-5|-|TRBV12-3/TRBV12-4|many
CASSFGGTEETQYF
TGTGCCAGCAGTTTTGGCGGGACTGAAGAGACCCAGTACTTC
>TRBJ2-1|-|TRBV11-3|many
CASSLDRRREGMGNEQFF
TGTGCCAGCAGCTTAGATCGTCGTAGGGAAGGGATGGGTAATGAGCAGTTCTTC
>TRBJ1-1|-|TRBV12-3/TRBV12-4|many
CASNTGNWNTEAFF
TGTGCCAGCAATACAGGGAATTGGAACACTGAAGCTTTCTTT
>TRBJ2-3|-|TRBV9|-
CASSVAQSVVDTQYF
TGTGCCAGCAGCGTAGCCCAATCTGTTGTAGATACGCAGTATTTT
>TRBJ2-2|-|TRBV5-1|many
CASSLEGRGGELFF
TGCGCCAGCAGCTTGGAGGGGCGAGGAGGGGAGCTGTTTTTT
>TRBJ2-2|TRBD1|TRBV20-1|-
CSATGPGTGIGELFF
TGCAGTGCCACGGGTCCCGGGACAGGGATCGGGGAGCTGTTTTTT
>TRBJ1-5|-|TRBV25-1|few
CASSDTLGNQPQHF
TGTGCCAGCAGTGATACGCTTGGCAATCAGCCCCAGCATTTT
>TRBJ2-3|-|TRBV2|many
CASSVTRVGDTQYF
TGTGCCAGCAGTGTAACCAGGGTCGGAGATACGCAGTATTTT
>TRBJ2-3|TRBD2|TRBV3-1|-
CASSQRLAGFRTDTQYF
TGTGCCAGCAGCCAAAGACTAGCGGGATTTAGAACAGATACGCAGTATTTT
>TRBJ2-7|-|TRBV5-1|many
CASSLADGAYEQYF
TGCGCCAGCAGCTTGGCCGATGGGGCCTACGAGCAGTACTTC
>TRBJ2-2|-|TRBV7-9|-
CASSPGTTNIGELFF
TGTGCCAGCAGCCCAGGGACGACGAACATCGGGGAGCTGTTTTTT
>TRBJ1-4|-|TRBV20-1|-
CSARSGRGGEKLFF
TGCAGTGCTAGGTCGGGCAGGGGAGGCGAAAAACTGTTTTTT
>TRBJ2-3|TRBD2|TRBV20-1|many
CSADGTRGLHTQYF
TGCAGTGCGGATGGGACTAGGGGTCTGCATACGCAGTATTTT
>TRBJ2-7|-|TRBV2|many
CASYGGLGQGNQRSYEQYF
TGTGCCAGCTATGGCGGTCTAGGGCAGGGCAATCAACGATCCTACGAGCAGTACTTC
>TRBJ1-1|TRBD1|TRBV13|many
CASSLRTGGASEAFF
TGTGCCAGCAGCCTACGGACAGGGGGCGCGAGTGAAGCTTTCTTT
>TRBJ1-1|-|TRBV7-9|many
CASSETINTEAFF
TGTGCCAGCAGCGAAACCATAAACACTGAAGCTTTCTTT
>TRBJ2-1|-|TRBV14|few
CASSQRALSRYYNEQFF
TGTGCCAGCAGCCAACGGGCGCTTTCACGTTACTACAATGAGCAGTTCTTC
>TRBJ2-5|TRBD1|TRBV5-5|many
CASSPITGGGETQYF
TGTGCCAGCAGCCCAATTACAGGGGGTGGGGAGACCCAGTACTTC
>TRBJ2-5|-|TRBV19|-
CASSPSLRTFQETQYF
TGTGCCAGTAGTCCCTCCCTCCGGACATTCCAAGAGACCCAGTACTTC
>TRBJ2-3|TRBD2|TRBV2|many
CASRKTSGSSDTQYF
TGTGCCAGCAGGAAGACTAGCGGGAGCTCGGATACGCAGTATTTT
>TRBJ2-5|-|TRBV7-2|few
CASSPPPPSQETQYF
TGTGCCAGCAGCCCACCCCCCCCCTCCCAAGAGACCCAGTACTTC
>TRBJ2-3|-|TRBV6-5|-
CASSLDGADTQYF
TGTGCCAGCAGTTTGGACGGCGCAGATACGCAGTATTTT
>TRBJ2-1|-|TRBV12-3/TRBV12-4|many
CASSLPGLKYNEQFF
TGTGCCAGCAGTTTACCGGGACTTAAATACAATGAGCAGTTCTTC
>TRBJ2-7|TRBD2|TRBV29-1|few
CSVAGGRAYEQYF
TGCAGCGTTGCGGGCGGGAGGGCTTACGAGCAGTACTTC
>TRBJ2-2|-|TRBV5-1|-
CASRFGGDVTGELFF
TGCGCCAGCCGCTTTGGGGGCGATGTCACCGGGGAGCTGTTTTTT
>TRBJ1-5|-|TRBV18|-
CASPPLTGSQPQHF
TGTGCCAGCCCACCACTCACAGGGTCGCAGCCCCAGCATTTT
>TRBJ2-7|TRBD1|TRBV27|few
CASSDRGTGAYEQYF
TGTGCCAGCAGTGACCGCGGGACAGGGGCCTACGAGCAGTACTTC
>TRBJ2-4|TRBD2|TRBV5-6|few
CASSSSLAGGLGAKNIQYF
TGTGCCAGCAGCTCTAGCCTAGCGGGGGGCCTCGGGGCCAAAAACATTCAGTACTTC